The rows below give T cell receptor beta chains drawn from one sample of a study of glioma-infiltrating T cells. TCRdb analysed the multiplex PCR reads with MiXCR anew, one entry per CDR3 protein. This sample has approximately 15,000 distinct CDR3 sequences; more than 45% occur once, and the top ten carry approximately 40%. The sample comprised glioma tissue, nonneoplastic brain tissue, or PBMCs (not recorded which). Source of these receptors: a human donor with low-grade glioma or glioblastoma, undergoing nonglioma brain surgery, or in good health (not recorded which). Both conserved end residues are part of each CDR3. A D gene is named only where the DNA matches it firmly. Only part of the rows carry a size: once, few, many, or a class if the clone is expanded.

v_call	j_call	d_call	clone_size	cdr3_length	cdr3_aa	cdr3_nt
TRBV25-1	TRBJ1-1	.	.	13	CASSQGQGTEAFF	TGTGCCAGCAGTCAGGGCCAGGGAACTGAAGCTTTCTTT
TRBV6-6	TRBJ2-2	.	many	17	CASSYSFGPRGSGELFF	TGTGCCAGCAGTTACTCGTTCGGCCCGCGGGGATCCGGGGAGCTGTTTTTT
TRBV4-2	TRBJ2-5	.	many	13	CASSRTAKETQYF	TGTGCCAGCAGCCGCACAGCTAAAGAGACCCAGTACTTC
TRBV20-1	TRBJ1-1	.	.	13	CSARGTQLMEAFF	TGCAGTGCTAGAGGGACACAACTTATGGAAGCTTTCTTT
TRBV10-2	TRBJ2-1	.	.	14	CTSRPTGSYNEQFF	TGCACCAGCAGACCAACGGGCTCCTACAATGAGCAGTTCTTC
TRBV28	TRBJ2-1	TRBD2	.	15	CASTRAGTSGAKQFF	TGTGCCAGCACCCGCGCGGGGACTAGCGGAGCAAAGCAGTTCTTC
TRBV7-9	TRBJ2-7	TRBD1	medium-sized	15	CASSFGTGISYEQYF	TGTGCCAGCAGCTTCGGGACAGGGATCTCCTACGAGCAGTACTTC
TRBV15	TRBJ2-3	TRBD2	.	15	CATLTSGRGPDTQYF	TGTGCTACCCTGACTAGCGGGAGGGGACCGGATACGCAGTATTTT
TRBV27	TRBJ2-3	.	.	11	CASMFTDTQYF	TGTGCCAGCATGTTTACGGATACGCAGTATTTT
TRBV25-1	TRBJ1-1	.	.	14	CASSLNSLNTEAFF	TGTGCCAGCAGTCTCAACAGCCTGAACACTGAAGCTTTCTTT
TRBV27	TRBJ2-3	TRBD2	few	17	CASSSYLTSGATDTQYF	TGTGCCAGCAGTTCGTATTTGACTAGCGGGGCCACAGATACGCAGTATTTT
TRBV20-1	TRBJ1-1	.	.	14	CSASSPTPNTEAFF	TGCAGTGCTAGTAGTCCTACTCCGAACACTGAAGCTTTCTTT
TRBV27	TRBJ1-2	.	few	13	CASSHPNGYGYTF	TGTGCCAGCAGCCACCCTAACGGCTATGGCTACACCTTC
TRBV28	TRBJ2-1	TRBD1	.	17	CASSPRGDRGGYNEQFF	TGTGCCAGCAGTCCCCGTGGGGACAGGGGAGGCTACAATGAGCAGTTCTTC
TRBV5-1	TRBJ2-5	.	many	13	CASSSQGRETQYF	TGCGCCAGCAGCTCCCAAGGGCGGGAGACCCAGTACTTC
TRBV27	TRBJ2-3	TRBD2	.	15	CASSRRAGGPSAQYF	TGTGCCAGCAGTCGGCGAGCGGGAGGCCCCTCCGCGCAGTATTTT
TRBV18	TRBJ1-3	TRBD1	many	15	CASSRRTGAGNTIYF	TGTGCCAGCTCACGACGGACAGGGGCAGGAAACACCATATATTTT
TRBV4-2	TRBJ2-6	.	.	17	CASSQDLVTSRANVLTF	TGTGCCAGCAGCCAAGATCTGGTGACCTCTCGGGCCAACGTCCTGACTTTC
TRBV27	TRBJ1-5	.	.	16	CASSLKAGHSNQPQHF	TGTGCCAGCAGTTTAAAGGCAGGACATAGCAATCAGCCCCAGCATTTT
TRBV7-2	TRBJ2-3	.	once	14	CASSLSGATDTQYF	TGTGCCAGCAGCTTAAGTGGGGCCACGGATACGCAGTATTTT
TRBV9	TRBJ2-7	.	.	13	CASSVGGLDEQYF	TGTGCCAGCAGCGTAGGGGGCCTAGATGAGCAGTACTTC
TRBV6-9	TRBJ1-1	TRBD1	.	14	CASSSSRDRGRAFF	TGTGCCAGCAGTTCGTCCCGGGACAGGGGCCGAGCTTTCTTT
TRBV6-1	TRBJ1-5	.	.	15	CASSEGGLYNQPQHF	TGTGCCAGCAGTGAAGGGGGACTGTATAATCAGCCCCAGCATTTT
TRBV29-1	TRBJ2-5	.	few	14	CSVVRGVSQETQYF	TGCAGCGTTGTGCGGGGTGTTTCCCAAGAGACCCAGTACTTC
TRBV7-2	TRBJ2-5	.	many	15	CASSLRTITQETQYF	TGTGCCAGCAGTCTACGGACTATAACTCAAGAGACCCAGTACTTC
TRBV6-2/TRBV6-3	TRBJ2-7	TRBD2	once	17	CASSYSSRIAGSYEQYF	TGTGCCAGCAGTTACTCGAGCAGGATAGCGGGTTCCTACGAGCAGTACTTC
TRBV6-1	TRBJ2-5	.	many	14	CASSPPGAQETQYF	TGTGCCAGCAGTCCTCCCGGAGCTCAAGAGACCCAGTACTTC
TRBV5-1	TRBJ1-6	.	.	12	CASSLGGSPLHF	TGCGCCAGCAGTCTGGGTGGCTCACCCCTCCACTTT
TRBV7-2	TRBJ2-3	.	.	12	CASSLKDYTQYF	TGTGCCAGCAGCTTAAAGGACTATACGCAGTATTTT
TRBV7-2	TRBJ2-1	TRBD1	once	14	CASSLQGIYNEQFF	TGTGCCAGCAGCCTACAGGGGATCTACAATGAGCAGTTCTTC
TRBV28	TRBJ1-5	.	few	17	CASSFVGRQSSNQPQHF	TGTGCCAGCAGTTTTGTCGGGAGGCAGTCCAGCAATCAGCCCCAGCATTTT
TRBV6-1	TRBJ1-1	.	medium-sized	14	CASRGAEIGAEAFF	TGTGCCAGCAGGGGGGCTGAGATAGGGGCTGAAGCTTTCTTT
TRBV28	TRBJ1-1	TRBD1	few	16	CASDVTGQGSNTEAFF	TGTGCCAGCGACGTCACAGGACAGGGGTCGAACACTGAAGCTTTCTTT
TRBV6-6	TRBJ2-7	.	few	13	CASSYVGSYEQYF	TGTGCCAGCAGTTACGTCGGGAGTTACGAGCAGTACTTC
TRBV18	TRBJ2-7	TRBD1	.	18	CASLPTFPPATGGYEHYF	TGTGCCAGCTTACCAACCTTTCCCCCGGCGACAGGGGGCTACGAGCATTACTTC
TRBV27	TRBJ2-5	TRBD2	.	16	CASSLKRGGGEETQYF	TGTGCCAGCAGTTTGAAGCGGGGGGGGGGAGAAGAGACCCAGTACTTC
TRBV5-5	TRBJ2-3	TRBD1	.	15	CASSFRDRRTDTQYF	TGTGCCAGCAGCTTTAGGGACAGACGCACAGATACGCAGTATTTT
TRBV6-5	TRBJ1-5	TRBD1	.	15	CASSYGQGDRQPQHF	TGTGCCAGCAGTTACGGACAGGGGGACCGTCAGCCCCAGCATTTT
TRBV12-3/TRBV12-4	TRBJ2-7	.	many	14	CASSGSTGFYEQYF	TGTGCCAGCAGTGGATCGACAGGATTCTACGAGCAGTACTTC
TRBV20-1	TRBJ2-7	TRBD2	.	14	CSASKGLAGTEQYF	TGCAGTGCTTCTAAGGGACTAGCGGGGACCGAGCAGTACTTC
TRBV6-2/TRBV6-3	TRBJ2-7	.	.	15	CASSYGPGVPYEQYF	TGTGCCAGCAGTTACGGCCCAGGGGTCCCCTACGAGCAGTACTTC
TRBV11-2	TRBJ2-5	.	.	15	CASSPRPSGQETQYF	TGTGCCAGCAGCCCTCGTCCCAGCGGACAAGAGACCCAGTACTTC
TRBV4-3	TRBJ2-5	.	medium-sized	13	CASSQELGETQYF	TGCGCCAGCAGCCAAGAATTGGGGGAGACCCAGTACTTC
TRBV18	TRBJ2-3	TRBD2	.	16	CASSPQFSGGTDTQYF	TGTGCCAGCTCACCACAATTCAGCGGGGGTACAGATACGCAGTATTTT
TRBV7-2	TRBJ2-7	.	.	17	CASSLRADLSASYEQYF	TGTGCCAGCAGCTTAAGGGCAGACCTCTCCGCATCTTACGAGCAGTACTTC
TRBV6-6	TRBJ2-1	.	.	16	CASSYSASKPYNEQFF	TGTGCCAGCAGTTACTCGGCCTCCAAACCTTACAATGAGCAGTTCTTC
TRBV6-1	TRBJ1-2	.	many	15	CASKYSGASNYGYTF	TGTGCCAGCAAATATTCAGGGGCAAGTAACTATGGCTACACCTTC
TRBV19	TRBJ2-1	.	.	15	CASSIGAVGESGQFF	TGTGCCAGTAGTATAGGGGCCGTAGGAGAGAGCGGGCAGTTCTTC
TRBV6-2/TRBV6-3	TRBJ1-4	TRBD1	.	14	CASSTDRRLAKLFF	TGTGCCAGCAGTACGGACAGGCGACTGGCAAAACTGTTTTTT
TRBV2	TRBJ1-5	.	.	15	CASSEALAGYQPQHF	TGTGCCAGCAGTGAAGCGCTTGCCGGGTATCAGCCCCAGCATTTT
TRBV19	TRBJ1-4	.	once	14	CASSMTGGGEKLFF	TGTGCCAGTAGTATGACGGGTGGAGGTGAAAAACTGTTTTTT
TRBV20-1	TRBJ2-1	.	once	14	CSRASHSYYNEQFF	TGCAGTCGCGCCAGTCACAGCTACTACAATGAGCAGTTCTTC
TRBV6-1	TRBJ1-1	TRBD1	few	14	CASSEEKGATEAFF	TGTGCCAGCAGTGAAGAGAAGGGGGCCACTGAAGCTTTCTTT
TRBV11-2	TRBJ2-1	.	.	13	CATRTGRANEQFF	TGTGCCACCCGAACAGGCCGGGCCAATGAGCAGTTCTTC
TRBV20-1	TRBJ1-2	.	.	12	CSAGKENYGYTF	TGCAGTGCTGGCAAGGAAAACTATGGCTACACCTTC
TRBV27	TRBJ2-7	TRBD1	many	15	CASSRNTGASYEQYF	TGTGCCAGCAGTCGTAACACAGGGGCCTCCTACGAGCAGTACTTC
TRBV19	TRBJ1-2	.	.	12	CASSRTDYGYTF	TGTGCCAGTAGTAGAACAGATTATGGCTACACCTTC
TRBV6-2/TRBV6-3	TRBJ2-1	.	medium-sized	12	CASSYSLNEQFF	TGTGCCAGCAGTTACTCACTGAATGAGCAGTTCTTC
TRBV12-3/TRBV12-4	TRBJ2-1	TRBD2	.	15	CASSEREGSYNEQFF	TGTGCCAGTAGTGAGCGGGAAGGGTCCTACAATGAGCAGTTCTTC
TRBV27	TRBJ2-1	TRBD2	.	13	CASGLAGYNEQFF	TGTGCCAGCGGACTAGCGGGTTACAATGAGCAGTTCTTC